This T cell receptor (beta chain) was found in a study of OX40 agonist ivuxolimab in advanced cancers. Regarding the study in general: Ivuxolimab was an agonistic, fully human IgG2 monoclonal antibody directed against OX40 (CD134), a costimulatory receptor. Intravenous ivuxolimab was administered to patients every 2 weeks at six dose levels: 0.01, 0.1, 0.3, 1.5, 3 and 10 mg/kg. Of the roughly 52 dose-escalation patients, hepatocellular carcinoma was present in roughly 19, melanoma in around 15, renal cell carcinoma in 9 and head and neck cancer in 9. In the dose-escalation cohort, nearly 85% of patients were male, and the mean age was 60 years with a range of about 20 to 79. Prior anti-PD-1, anti-PD-L1 or anti-CTLA-4 therapy was permitted, and approximately 39% of dose-escalation patients had received checkpoint inhibitors. Partial responses occurred in three dose-escalation patients: two with cutaneous melanoma and one with hepatocellular carcinoma. The point of sequencing TCRbeta in the periphery was to test whether ivuxolimab changed TCR sequence diversity and drove clonal T-cell expansion. The paper describes the monotherapy dose-escalation part (N of about 47 patients) of the phase I trial of ivuxolimab.

Concerning this clone: Its antigen is not yet known. No base quality information exists; no much larger clone differs at one position.

The research as a whole found: In partial responders in the 0.1-3.0 mg/kg groups, normalized peripheral clonal expansion was found to be among the lowest, especially among CD8+ T cells. Antigen specificity was not determined for the clonally expanded peripheral T cells. After ivuxolimab, CD8+ T cells had more expanded clones than CD4+ T cells on average. At doses of 0.1 to 3.0 mg/kg, clonal expansion of both CD4+ and CD8+ T cells in blood was seen between baseline and week 6. Low levels of normalized T-cell clonal expansion were also seen in some patients who did not respond.

The trial excluded patients who had a history of autoimmune disease or were on systemic immunosuppression. Peripheral blood for TCR sequencing was collected from all dose cohorts at baseline, on cycle 4 day 1, and on cycle 7 day 1. Samples were obtained from an open-label, multicenter, first-in-human phase I dose-escalation trial of ivuxolimab. Adults with locally advanced or metastatic melanoma, renal cell, hepatocellular, or head and neck squamous cell carcinoma were enrolled in the trial. Before TCR sequencing, CD4+ T cells and CD8+ T cells from peripheral blood were sorted into separate populations. CDR1 and CDR2, looked up from the germline V gene (reference sequence), are MNHEY and SMNVEV. The CDR3 measures 18 amino acids from cysteine to phenylalanine. CDR3 DNA is the only sequence kept; it has 54 bases, read in frame from the first base. V has 1 base trimmed and J has 6 bases trimmed; junction bases matching no gene number 14.

To sequence the TCRbeta CDR3 region, genomic DNA was isolated from the sorted cells. The immunoSEQ Assay was used for sequencing of TCRbeta CDR3 regions. TCRdb took over this immuneACCESS table, retaining in-frame rearrangements with V and J assigned. Such tables are incomplete; in checked studies, under half of the missing clones stem from an unresolved V gene, and the remainder is unexplained. The sample table records tens of thousands of clones; roughly 90% of these occur just once. The top ten clonotypes cover 2.6% of the sample. The receptor comes from an adult with an advanced solid tumor such as melanoma, head and neck, liver or kidney cancer. The sequence joins TRBV27 to TRBJ2-2, and TRBD1 matches 7 of the central bases. Source: CD4+ or CD8+ T cells sorted from blood, taken in a trial of the OX40 agonist ivuxolimab. The CDR3 protein sequence reads: CASSLLIATGFPAGELFF. The nucleotide sequence is given as TGTGCCAGCAGTTTATTAATCGCGACAGGGTTTCCGGCCGGGGAGCTGTTTTTT.